This TCR beta chain was sequenced in a study of T cell responses to AZD1222 COVID-19 vaccine. TCRdb's table, derived via immunoSEQ multiplex PCR, lists solely in-frame clones and lacks some. There are around 160,000 clones in the sample; 85% to 95% occur only once, and under 2% lies in the top ten. The CDR3 consists of 14 residues. V lost 2 bases to trimming and J lost 8 bases, with 10 bases between them. Germline V CDR1 and CDR2: MNHEY, SMNVEV (reference sequence). The sample holds one count of this clone. This TCR was sampled from an adult in good health. The sequenced sample was peripheral blood, obtained on day 0 of AZD1222 vaccination. The chain links TRBV27 to TRBJ1-6, with D uncertain. The CDR3 DNA reads as TGTGCCAGCAGTTTAATAGGGTCTGATTCACCCCTCCACTTT. Encoded protein: CASSLIGSDSPLHF.